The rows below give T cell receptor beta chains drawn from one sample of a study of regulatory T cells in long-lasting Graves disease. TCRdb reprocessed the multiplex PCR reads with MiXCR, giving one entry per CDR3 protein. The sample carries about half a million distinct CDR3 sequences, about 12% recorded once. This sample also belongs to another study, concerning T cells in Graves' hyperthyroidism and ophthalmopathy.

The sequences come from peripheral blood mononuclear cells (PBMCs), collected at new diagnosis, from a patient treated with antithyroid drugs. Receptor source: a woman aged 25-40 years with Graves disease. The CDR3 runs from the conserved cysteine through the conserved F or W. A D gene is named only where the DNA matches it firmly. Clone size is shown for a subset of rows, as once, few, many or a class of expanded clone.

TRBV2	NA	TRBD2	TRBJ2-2	CASSLTSGRDRTGELFF	TGTGCCAGCAGTCTGACTAGCGGGAGGGATCGAACCGGGGAGCTGTTTTTT
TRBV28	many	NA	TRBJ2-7	CASSGQGGSYEQYF	TGTGCCAGCAGTGGGCAGGGTGGTTCCTACGAGCAGTACTTC
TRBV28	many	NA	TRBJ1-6	CASSLWQDNSPLHF	TGTGCCAGCAGTTTATGGCAGGATAATTCACCCCTCCACTTT
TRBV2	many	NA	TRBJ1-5	CASSDEWVGNQPQHF	TGTGCCAGCAGTGATGAGTGGGTAGGCAATCAGCCCCAGCATTTT
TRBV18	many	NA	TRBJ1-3	CASSPTDNSGNTIYF	TGTGCCAGCTCACCAACGGACAACTCTGGAAACACCATATATTTT
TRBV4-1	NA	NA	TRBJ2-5	CASSQTTGTWETQYF	TGCGCCAGCAGCCAAACGACCGGGACTTGGGAGACCCAGTACTTC
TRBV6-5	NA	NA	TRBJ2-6	CASSYLTGGANVLTF	TGTGCCAGCAGTTACTTGACTGGCGGGGCCAACGTCCTGACTTTC
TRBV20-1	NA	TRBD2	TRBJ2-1	CSAYTSGRDNEQFF	TGCAGTGCTTACACTAGCGGGAGAGACAATGAGCAGTTCTTC
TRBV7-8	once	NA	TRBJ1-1	CASSLADTREFEAFF	TGTGCCAGCAGCTTAGCGGATACAAGGGAATTTGAAGCTTTCTTT
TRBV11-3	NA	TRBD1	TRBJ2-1	CASSATGWDEQFF	TGTGCCAGCAGCGCGACAGGGTGGGATGAGCAGTTCTTC
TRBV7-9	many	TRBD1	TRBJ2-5	CASSTRTGGKETQYF	TGTGCCAGCAGCACCCGGACAGGGGGCAAAGAGACCCAGTACTTC
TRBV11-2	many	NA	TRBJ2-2	CASSLDPSSGELFF	TGTGCCAGCAGCTTAGATCCGTCGTCCGGGGAGCTGTTTTTT
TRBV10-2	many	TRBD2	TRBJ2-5	CASAGRREIKETQYF	TGCGCCAGCGCCGGGAGGCGGGAGATCAAAGAGACCCAGTACTTC
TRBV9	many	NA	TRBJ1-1	CASSAAQGGTEAFF	TGTGCCAGCAGCGCGGCGCAGGGAGGAACTGAAGCTTTCTTT
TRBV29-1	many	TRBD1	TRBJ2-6	CSVGGRQGLDSGANVLTF	TGCAGCGTTGGGGGCCGACAGGGGTTGGACTCTGGGGCCAACGTCCTGACTTTC
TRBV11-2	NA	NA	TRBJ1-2	CASSLDSGVYGYTF	TGTGCCAGCAGCCTGGACAGCGGGGTCTATGGCTACACCTTC
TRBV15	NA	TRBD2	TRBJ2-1	CATSRGLPGGWGEQFF	TGTGCCACCAGCAGGGGACTACCGGGAGGATGGGGTGAGCAGTTCTTC
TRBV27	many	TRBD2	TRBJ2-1	CASSIGREGNEQFF	TGTGCCAGCAGTATAGGGCGGGAGGGCAATGAGCAGTTCTTC
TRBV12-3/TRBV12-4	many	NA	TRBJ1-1	CASSLGTEAFF	TGTGCCAGCAGCTTAGGAACTGAAGCTTTCTTT
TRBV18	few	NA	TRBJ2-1	CASSPQVNGEQFF	TGTGCCAGCTCACCACAGGTTAATGGTGAGCAGTTCTTC
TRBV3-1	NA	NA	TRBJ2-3	CASSQDWLTAGLDTQYF	TGTGCCAGCAGCCAAGATTGGTTAACGGCGGGACTAGATACGCAGTATTTT
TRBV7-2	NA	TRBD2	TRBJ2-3	CASSLELAGGTDTQYF	TGTGCCAGCAGCTTAGAACTAGCGGGAGGCACAGATACGCAGTATTTT
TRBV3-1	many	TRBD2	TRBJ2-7	CASSLGLADTYEQYF	TGTGCCAGCAGCCTGGGACTAGCGGATACCTACGAGCAGTACTTC
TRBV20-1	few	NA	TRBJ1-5	CSAMKGGLYQPQHF	TGCAGTGCTATGAAAGGGGGATTGTATCAGCCCCAGCATTTT
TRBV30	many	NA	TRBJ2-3	CAWSRGTDTQYF	TGTGCCTGGAGTAGAGGCACAGATACGCAGTATTTT
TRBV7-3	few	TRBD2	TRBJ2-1	CASSLRGRGNNEQFF	TGTGCCAGCAGCTTGCGCGGGAGAGGCAACAATGAGCAGTTCTTC
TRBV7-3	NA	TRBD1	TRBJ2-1	CASSQNGPGGMNEQFF	TGTGCCAGCAGTCAAAATGGGCCAGGGGGAATGAATGAGCAGTTCTTC
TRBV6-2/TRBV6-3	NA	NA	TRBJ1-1	CASSPTGQWDTEAFF	TGTGCCAGCAGCCCGACGGGCCAGTGGGACACTGAAGCTTTCTTT
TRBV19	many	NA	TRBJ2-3	CASSVGRIGTDTQYF	TGTGCCAGTAGTGTGGGCCGGATAGGCACAGATACGCAGTATTTT
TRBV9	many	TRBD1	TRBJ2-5	CASSVGQGTVETQYF	TGTGCCAGCAGCGTAGGACAGGGTACGGTAGAGACCCAGTACTTC
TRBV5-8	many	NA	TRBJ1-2	CASRPRGIRGYTF	TGTGCCAGCAGACCGCGGGGGATTAGGGGCTACACCTTC
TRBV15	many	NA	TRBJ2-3	CATSRDSKVTSLRDTQYF	TGTGCCACCAGCAGAGACTCGAAGGTCACCTCCTTAAGGGATACGCAGTATTTT
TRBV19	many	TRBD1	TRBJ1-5	CASSITGQNQPQHF	TGTGCCAGTAGTATTACGGGACAGAATCAGCCCCAGCATTTT
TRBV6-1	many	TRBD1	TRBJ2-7	CASRRTGGNEQYF	TGTGCCAGCAGAAGGACAGGGGGCAACGAGCAGTACTTC
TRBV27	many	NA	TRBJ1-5	CASSVHLNQPQHF	TGTGCCAGCAGTGTCCACCTAAATCAGCCCCAGCATTTT